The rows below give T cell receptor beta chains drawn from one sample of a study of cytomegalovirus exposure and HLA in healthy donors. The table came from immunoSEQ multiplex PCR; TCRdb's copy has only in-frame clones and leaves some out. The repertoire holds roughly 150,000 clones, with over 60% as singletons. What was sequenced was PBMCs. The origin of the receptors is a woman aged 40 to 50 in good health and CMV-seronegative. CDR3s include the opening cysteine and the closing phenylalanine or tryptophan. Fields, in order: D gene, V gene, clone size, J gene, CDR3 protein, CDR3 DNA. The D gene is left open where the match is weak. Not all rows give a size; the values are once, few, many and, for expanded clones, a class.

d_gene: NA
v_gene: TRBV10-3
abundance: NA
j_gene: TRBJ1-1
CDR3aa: CAISESRQSNTEAFF
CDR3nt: TGTGCCATCAGTGAGTCTCGACAGTCGAACACTGAAGCTTTCTTT

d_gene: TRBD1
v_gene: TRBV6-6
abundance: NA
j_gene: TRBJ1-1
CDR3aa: CASSSTGVASTEAFF
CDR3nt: TGTGCCAGCAGTTCTACAGGGGTAGCAAGTACTGAAGCTTTCTTT

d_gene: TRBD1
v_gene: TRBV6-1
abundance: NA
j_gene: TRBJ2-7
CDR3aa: CASSGPGTGVWPYEQYF
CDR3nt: TGTGCCAGCAGTGGTCCCGGGACAGGGGTCTGGCCCTACGAGCAGTACTTC

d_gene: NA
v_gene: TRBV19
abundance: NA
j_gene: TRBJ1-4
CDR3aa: CASSNLLDISTNEKLFF
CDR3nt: TGTGCCAGTAGTAATCTTTTGGACATATCTACTAATGAAAAACTGTTTTTT

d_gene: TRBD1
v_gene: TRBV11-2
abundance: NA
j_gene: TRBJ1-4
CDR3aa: CASSSGTGVSNEKLFF
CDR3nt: TGTGCCAGCAGCTCCGGGACAGGGGTTTCAAATGAAAAACTGTTTTTT

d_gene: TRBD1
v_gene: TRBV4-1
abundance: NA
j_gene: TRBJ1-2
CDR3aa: CASSQDSYRGLNYGYTF
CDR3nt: TGCGCCAGCAGCCAAGATAGTTACAGGGGGTTAAACTATGGCTACACCTTC

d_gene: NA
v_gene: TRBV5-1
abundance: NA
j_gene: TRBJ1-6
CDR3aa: CASSLVQGGNSPLHF
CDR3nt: TGCGCCAGCAGCTTGGTCCAAGGAGGAAATTCACCCCTCCACTTT

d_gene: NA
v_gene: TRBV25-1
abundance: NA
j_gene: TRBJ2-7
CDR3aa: CASSGGGAPYEQYF
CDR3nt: TGTGCCAGCAGTGGAGGAGGGGCCCCCTACGAGCAGTACTTC

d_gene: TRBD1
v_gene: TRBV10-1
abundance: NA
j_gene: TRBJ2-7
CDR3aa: CASSETTGGEQYF
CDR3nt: TGCGCCAGCAGCGAAACTACAGGGGGAGAGCAGTACTTC

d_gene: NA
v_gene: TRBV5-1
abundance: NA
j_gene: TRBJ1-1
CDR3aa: CASSLGQGTMNTEAFF
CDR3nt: TGCGCCAGCAGCTTGGGGCAGGGGACCATGAACACTGAAGCTTTCTTT

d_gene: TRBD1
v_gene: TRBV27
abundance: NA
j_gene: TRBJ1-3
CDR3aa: CASRVTGVGNTTYF
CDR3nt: TGTGCCAGCAGGGTTACAGGGGTAGGAAACACCACATATTTT

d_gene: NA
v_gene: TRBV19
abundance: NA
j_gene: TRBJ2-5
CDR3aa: CASSSQGGETQYF
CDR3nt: TGTGCCAGTAGTAGCCAGGGCGGCGAGACCCAGTACTTC

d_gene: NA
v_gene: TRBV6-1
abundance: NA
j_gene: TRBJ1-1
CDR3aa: CASTTGPRGTEAFF
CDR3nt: TGTGCCAGCACCACCGGGCCCAGGGGAACTGAAGCTTTCTTT

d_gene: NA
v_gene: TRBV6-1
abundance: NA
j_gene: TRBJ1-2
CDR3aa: CASTNVGAGYGYTF
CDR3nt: TGTGCCAGCACTAATGTGGGGGCCGGCTATGGCTACACCTTC

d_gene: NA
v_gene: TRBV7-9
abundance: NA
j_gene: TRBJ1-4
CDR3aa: CSSSPPGAREKLFF
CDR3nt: TGTTCCAGCAGCCCCCCAGGGGCTAGGGAAAAACTGTTTTTT

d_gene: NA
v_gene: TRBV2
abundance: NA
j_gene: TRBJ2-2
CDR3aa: CASDTTGYAAGELFF
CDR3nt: TGTGCCAGCGATACAACAGGGTATGCGGCCGGGGAGCTGTTTTTT

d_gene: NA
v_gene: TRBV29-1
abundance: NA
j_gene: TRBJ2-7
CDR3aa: CSVHGDSSYEQYF
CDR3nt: TGCAGCGTACACGGGGATAGCTCCTACGAGCAGTACTTC

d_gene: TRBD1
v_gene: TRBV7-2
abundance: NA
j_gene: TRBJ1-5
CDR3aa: CASSLTGQPQHF
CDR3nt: TGTGCCAGCAGCTTGACAGGGCAGCCCCAGCATTTT

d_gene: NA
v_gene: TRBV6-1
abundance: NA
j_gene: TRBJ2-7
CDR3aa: CATDLNAEGEQYF
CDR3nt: TGTGCCACCGACTTGAATGCGGAGGGCGAGCAGTACTTC

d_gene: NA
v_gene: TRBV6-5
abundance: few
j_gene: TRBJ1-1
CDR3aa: CASSYSRSGNTEAFF
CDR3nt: TGTGCCAGCAGTTACTCGAGGTCCGGGAACACTGAAGCTTTCTTT

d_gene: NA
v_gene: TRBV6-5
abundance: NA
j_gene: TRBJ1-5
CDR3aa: CASSYPYRVSNQPQHF
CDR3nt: TGTGCCAGCAGTTACCCCTACAGGGTCAGCAATCAGCCCCAGCATTTT

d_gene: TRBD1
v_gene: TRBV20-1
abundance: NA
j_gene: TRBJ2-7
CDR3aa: CSAHRGEQYF
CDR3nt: TGCAGTGCTCACAGGGGCGAGCAGTACTTC

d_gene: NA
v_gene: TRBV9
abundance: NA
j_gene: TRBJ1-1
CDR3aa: CASSVDRGKRTEAFF
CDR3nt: TGTGCCAGCAGCGTAGATCGGGGAAAGAGGACTGAAGCTTTCTTT

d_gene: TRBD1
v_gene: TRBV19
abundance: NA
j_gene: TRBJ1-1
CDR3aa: CASSRAGGKTEAFF
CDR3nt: TGTGCCAGTAGTCGCGCAGGGGGGAAGACTGAAGCTTTCTTT

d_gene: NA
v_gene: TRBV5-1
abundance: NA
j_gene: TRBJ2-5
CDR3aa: CASSSPGDQETQYF
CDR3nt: TGCGCCAGCAGCTCTCCAGGGGACCAAGAGACCCAGTACTTC

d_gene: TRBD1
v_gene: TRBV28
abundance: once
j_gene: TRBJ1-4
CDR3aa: CASSITGTGWEKLFF
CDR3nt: TGTGCCAGCAGTATAACCGGGACAGGGTGGGAAAAACTGTTTTTT

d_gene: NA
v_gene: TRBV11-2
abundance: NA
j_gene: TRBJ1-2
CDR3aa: CASSLIWSAAGGRGYTF
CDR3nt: TGTGCCAGCAGCTTAATTTGGTCGGCGGCCGGAGGACGGGGCTACACCTTC

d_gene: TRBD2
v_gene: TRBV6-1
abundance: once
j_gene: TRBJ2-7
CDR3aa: CASSDGRTLNYEQYF
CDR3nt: TGTGCCAGCAGTGACGGGAGGACACTTAACTACGAGCAGTACTTC

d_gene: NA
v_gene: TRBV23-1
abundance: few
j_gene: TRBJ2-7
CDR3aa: CASSHPGTSPYEQYF
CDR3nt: TGCGCCAGCAGTCATCCAGGGACATCTCCCTACGAGCAGTACTTC